This TCR beta chain was identified in a study of Graves' ophthalmopathy and Graves' hyperthyroidism. Findings and caveats of the study: The model's ophthalmopathy progression predictions had just under 71% sensitivity and 72% to 75% specificity.

The authors amplified TCR beta CDR3 regions, and they did so from RNA transcripts for repertoire sequencing. RT-PCR in the first round used HTBI primers; a second-round multiplex PCR followed. TCRdb redid the calling of the multiplex PCR reads with MiXCR, one entry per CDR3 protein. Of almost 750,000 distinct CDR3 sequences in the sample, about 44% were seen once. V was pared by 6 bases and J by 0 bases, with 15 bases between. The CDR3 length is 14 residues. Germline-derived CDR1 and CDR2 are DFQATT and SNEGSKA (reference sequence). The source of the PBMCs was approximately 9.5 ml of fresh peripheral blood. Comment on this clonotype: Its antigen is currently unknown.

The sample comprised peripheral blood. The chain recombines TRBV20-1 with TRBJ2-7, with a possible D match to TRBD1 (5 bases). This TCR came from an adult man with Graves' ophthalmopathy. The DNA of the CDR3 is TGCAGTGCCTCCGACAGTCTTATCTCCTACGAGCAGTACTTC. As protein: CSASDSLISYEQYF.